This TCR beta chain was sequenced during a study of blood T cells in healthy people across ages. The V segment lost 7 bases and the J segment 0 bases; nucleotides outside the gene matches: 6. The CDR3 length is 15 residues. Looked up from germline, CDR1 is ENHRY and CDR2 is SYGVKD. Next came a second PCR, run for roughly 6 to 11 cycles, which used a sample-barcoded 5' primer along with a J-beta primer mix. TCRdb fed the 5' RACE reads into MiXCR, producing one record per CDR3 protein. This table holds about 1.4 million distinct CDR3 sequences, approximately 59% found once. The source of this sequence is a man aged 18 to 29 in good health. V and J are TRBV10-3 and TRBJ1-1, with 9 bases fitting TRBD1. Sequencing was done on a sample of blood. The CDR3 bases are TGTGCCATCAATTCCGGACAGGGGATGAACACTGAAGCTTTCTTT. It codes for CAINSGQGMNTEAFF.